Listed below are T cell receptor beta chains from one sample, sequenced in a study of cytomegalovirus exposure and HLA in healthy donors. Generated by immunoSEQ multiplex PCR, the TCRdb table keeps only in-frame clones and is missing some. In the table there are about 130,000 clones, around nine tenths of which are singletons. The sequencing input was PBMCs. These receptors were obtained from a woman younger than 45 in good health and CMV-seronegative. Both conserved end residues are part of each CDR3. The D gene is left open where the match is weak. The size of a clone is reported for some rows only, either as once, few or many, or as a class for expanded clones.

cdr3_aa: CAWSVGGSGNTIYF
cdr3_nt: TGTGCCTGGAGTGTAGGGGGCTCTGGAAACACCATATATTTT
clone_size: .
d_call: .
v_call: TRBV30
j_call: TRBJ1-3

cdr3_aa: CASSLGTVSNQPQHF
cdr3_nt: TGTGCCAGCAGTTTAGGTACAGTAAGTAATCAGCCCCAGCATTTT
clone_size: .
d_call: .
v_call: TRBV28
j_call: TRBJ1-5

cdr3_aa: CASSQEVAGSTDTQYF
cdr3_nt: TGTGCCAGCAGCCAAGAAGTAGCGGGGAGCACAGATACGCAGTATTTT
clone_size: once
d_call: TRBD2
v_call: TRBV4-2
j_call: TRBJ2-3

cdr3_aa: CASNPSGHNSYEQYF
cdr3_nt: TGTGCCAGCAACCCCTCCGGACACAACTCCTACGAGCAGTACTTC
clone_size: .
d_call: .
v_call: TRBV5-8
j_call: TRBJ2-7

cdr3_aa: CASRAPGQGGNQPQHF
cdr3_nt: TGTGCCAGTAGGGCTCCTGGACAGGGAGGCAATCAGCCCCAGCATTTT
clone_size: .
d_call: TRBD1
v_call: TRBV19
j_call: TRBJ1-5

cdr3_aa: CASSTGQRVNTEAFF
cdr3_nt: TGTGCCAGCAGCACGGGACAGAGGGTGAACACTGAAGCTTTCTTT
clone_size: once
d_call: TRBD1
v_call: TRBV5-8
j_call: TRBJ1-1

cdr3_aa: CASTSGSGSEQYF
cdr3_nt: TGTGCCAGCACCAGCGGGAGTGGATCCGAGCAGTACTTC
clone_size: .
d_call: TRBD2
v_call: TRBV28
j_call: TRBJ2-7

cdr3_aa: CSVAYRGRKYEQYF
cdr3_nt: TGCAGCGTCGCCTACAGGGGGCGCAAATACGAGCAGTACTTC
clone_size: .
d_call: TRBD1
v_call: TRBV29-1
j_call: TRBJ2-7

cdr3_aa: CASSRAGGLVEDGYTF
cdr3_nt: TGTGCCAGCTCCCGTGCCGGGGGGCTCGTGGAAGATGGCTACACCTTC
clone_size: .
d_call: .
v_call: TRBV18
j_call: TRBJ1-2

cdr3_aa: CASSIRQGTHRGTQYF
cdr3_nt: TGTGCCAGTAGTATAAGGCAGGGGACGCATCGTGGGACCCAGTACTTC
clone_size: .
d_call: .
v_call: TRBV19
j_call: TRBJ2-5

cdr3_aa: CASSPGGTGAYGYTF
cdr3_nt: TGTGCCAGCAGCCCAGGGGGGACAGGGGCTTATGGCTACACCTTC
clone_size: .
d_call: TRBD1
v_call: TRBV6-1
j_call: TRBJ1-2

cdr3_aa: CASRLTGGQETQYF
cdr3_nt: TGTGCCAGTAGATTGACAGGGGGCCAAGAGACCCAGTACTTC
clone_size: once
d_call: TRBD1
v_call: TRBV19
j_call: TRBJ2-5

cdr3_aa: CASSMGQGGSYEQYF
cdr3_nt: TGTGCCAGTAGTATGGGTCAGGGAGGTTCCTACGAGCAGTACTTC
clone_size: few
d_call: .
v_call: TRBV19
j_call: TRBJ2-7

cdr3_aa: CASSFVIAGGNEQFF
cdr3_nt: TGTGCCAGCAGCTTCGTCATAGCGGGAGGCAATGAGCAGTTCTTC
clone_size: .
d_call: TRBD2
v_call: TRBV7-9
j_call: TRBJ2-1

cdr3_aa: CASSPDSPTDTQYF
cdr3_nt: TGCGCCAGCAGCCCGGACAGCCCCACAGATACGCAGTATTTT
clone_size: .
d_call: .
v_call: TRBV5-1
j_call: TRBJ2-3

cdr3_aa: CASRTSSYNEQFF
cdr3_nt: TGTGCCAGCAGAACGAGCTCCTACAATGAGCAGTTCTTC
clone_size: .
d_call: .
v_call: TRBV10-3
j_call: TRBJ2-1

cdr3_aa: CASSSPGQGSYEQYF
cdr3_nt: TGTGCCAGCAGCTCCCCGGGACAGGGGTCGTACGAGCAGTACTTC
clone_size: once
d_call: TRBD1
v_call: TRBV6-1
j_call: TRBJ2-7

cdr3_aa: CASSTGLAAPSTDTQYF
cdr3_nt: TGTGCCAGTAGTACGGGACTAGCGGCCCCTAGCACAGATACGCAGTATTTT
clone_size: .
d_call: TRBD2
v_call: TRBV19
j_call: TRBJ2-3

cdr3_aa: CASSLHRGGYTF
cdr3_nt: TGTGCCAGCAGCTTACACAGGGGAGGCTACACCTTC
clone_size: many
d_call: TRBD1
v_call: TRBV7-2
j_call: TRBJ1-2

cdr3_aa: CASSFTGANVLTF
cdr3_nt: TGTGCCAGCAGCTTTACTGGGGCCAACGTCCTGACTTTC
clone_size: .
d_call: .
v_call: TRBV11-1
j_call: TRBJ2-6

cdr3_aa: CASSVGGGQVAYGYTF
cdr3_nt: TGTGCCAGCAGCGTAGGGGGAGGGCAGGTTGCCTATGGCTACACCTTC
clone_size: .
d_call: .
v_call: TRBV9
j_call: TRBJ1-2

cdr3_aa: CASSPTGTGGSQETQYF
cdr3_nt: TGTGCCAGCAGCCCAACCGGGACAGGGGGCTCCCAAGAGACCCAGTACTTC
clone_size: .
d_call: TRBD1
v_call: TRBV5-6
j_call: TRBJ2-5

cdr3_aa: CASSRHRSSYEQYF
cdr3_nt: TGTGCCAGCAGCCGCCACAGGTCCTCCTACGAGCAGTACTTC
clone_size: .
d_call: .
v_call: TRBV5-5
j_call: TRBJ2-7

cdr3_aa: CASSIAGTANYGYTF
cdr3_nt: TGTGCCAGTAGTATAGCAGGGACAGCTAACTATGGCTACACCTTC
clone_size: .
d_call: TRBD1
v_call: TRBV19
j_call: TRBJ1-2

cdr3_aa: CASMGAGGSEKLFF
cdr3_nt: TGTGCCAGCATGGGGGCAGGGGGAAGTGAAAAACTGTTTTTT
clone_size: .
d_call: TRBD1
v_call: TRBV2
j_call: TRBJ1-4

cdr3_aa: CAISGWSGRTTEAFF
cdr3_nt: TGTGCCATCTCGGGGTGGTCGGGGAGAACAACTGAAGCTTTCTTT
clone_size: few
d_call: .
v_call: TRBV10-3
j_call: TRBJ1-1

cdr3_aa: CASSMSLTGVRRNQPQHF
cdr3_nt: TGTGCCAGTAGTATGAGTTTGACAGGGGTGAGACGCAATCAGCCCCAGCATTTT
clone_size: .
d_call: TRBD1
v_call: TRBV19
j_call: TRBJ1-5

cdr3_aa: CASSLPDRGWAKDSPLHF
cdr3_nt: TGTGCCAGCAGTTTGCCGGACAGGGGTTGGGCCAAGGATTCACCCCTCCACTTT
clone_size: .
d_call: TRBD1
v_call: TRBV28
j_call: TRBJ1-6